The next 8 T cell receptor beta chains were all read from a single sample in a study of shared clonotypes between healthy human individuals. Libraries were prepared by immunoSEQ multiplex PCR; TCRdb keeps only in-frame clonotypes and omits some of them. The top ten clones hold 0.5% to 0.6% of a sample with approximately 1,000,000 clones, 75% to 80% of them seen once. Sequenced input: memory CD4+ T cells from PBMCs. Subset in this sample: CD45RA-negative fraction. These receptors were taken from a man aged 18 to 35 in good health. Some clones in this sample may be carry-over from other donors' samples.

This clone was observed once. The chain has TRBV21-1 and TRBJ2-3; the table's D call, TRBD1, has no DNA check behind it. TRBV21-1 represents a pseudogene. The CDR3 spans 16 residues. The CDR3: CASSNRDRGFTDTQYF. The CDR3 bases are TGTGCCAGCAGCAACCGGGACAGGGGGTTCACAGATACGCAGTATTTT.

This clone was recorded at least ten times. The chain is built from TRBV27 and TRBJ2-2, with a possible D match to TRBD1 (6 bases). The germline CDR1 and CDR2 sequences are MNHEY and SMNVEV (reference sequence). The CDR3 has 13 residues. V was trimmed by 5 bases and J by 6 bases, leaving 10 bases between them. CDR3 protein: CASSTWTAGELFF. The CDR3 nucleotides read TGTGCCAGCAGTACTTGGACAGCCGGGGAGCTGTTTTTT.

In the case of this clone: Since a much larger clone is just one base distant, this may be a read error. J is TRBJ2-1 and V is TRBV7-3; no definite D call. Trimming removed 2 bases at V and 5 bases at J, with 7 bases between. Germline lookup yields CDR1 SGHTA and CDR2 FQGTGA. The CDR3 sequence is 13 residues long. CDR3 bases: TGTGCCAGCAGCTTAGGCAAGAACAATGAGCAGTTCTTC. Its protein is CASSLGKNNEQFF.

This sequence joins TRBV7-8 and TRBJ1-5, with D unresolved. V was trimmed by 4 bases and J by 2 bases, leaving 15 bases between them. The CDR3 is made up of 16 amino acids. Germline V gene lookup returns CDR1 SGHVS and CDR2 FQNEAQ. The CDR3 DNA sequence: TGTGCCAGCAGCTCCGCGAGGTGGAGGGGCAATCAGCCCCAGCATTTT. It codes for CASSSARWRGNQPQHF.

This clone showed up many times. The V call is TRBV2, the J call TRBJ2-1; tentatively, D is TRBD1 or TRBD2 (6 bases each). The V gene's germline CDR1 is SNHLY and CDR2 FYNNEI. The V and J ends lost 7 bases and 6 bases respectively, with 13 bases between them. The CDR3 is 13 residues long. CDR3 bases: TGTGCCAGCATGCGGGACAACGGCAATGAGCAGTTCTTC. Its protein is CASMRDNGNEQFF.

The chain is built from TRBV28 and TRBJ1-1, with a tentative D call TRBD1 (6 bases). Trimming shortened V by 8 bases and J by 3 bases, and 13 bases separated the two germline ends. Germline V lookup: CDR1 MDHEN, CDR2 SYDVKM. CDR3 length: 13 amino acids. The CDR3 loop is CASAVRQDTEAFF. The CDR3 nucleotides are TGTGCCAGCGCGGTTAGACAGGACACTGAAGCTTTCTTT.

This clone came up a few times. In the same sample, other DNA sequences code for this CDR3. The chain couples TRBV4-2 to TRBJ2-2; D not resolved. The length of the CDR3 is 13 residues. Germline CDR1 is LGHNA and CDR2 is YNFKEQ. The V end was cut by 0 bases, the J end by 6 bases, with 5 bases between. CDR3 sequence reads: CASSQDSAGELFF. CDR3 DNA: TGTGCCAGCAGCCAAGATAGTGCCGGGGAGCTGTTTTTT.

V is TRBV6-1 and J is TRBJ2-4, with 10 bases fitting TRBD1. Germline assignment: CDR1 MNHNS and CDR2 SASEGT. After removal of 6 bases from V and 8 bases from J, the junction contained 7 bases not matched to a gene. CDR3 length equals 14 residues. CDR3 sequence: CASSRDRGFYIQYF. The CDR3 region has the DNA TGTGCCAGCAGCCGGGACAGGGGTTTTTACATTCAGTACTTC.